This TCR beta chain was captured by sequencing in a study of identical twins. The study's findings and limits: Insertions were reduced in abundant cord blood beta clonotypes but not in memory repertoires.

Template switching added a universal primer site, and cDNA bore unique molecular identifiers. Via MiXCR, TCRdb re-called the 5' RACE reads, giving one row per CDR3 protein. The sample contains hundreds of thousands of distinct CDR3 sequences, around 5.7% of which appear only once. V was pared by 3 bases and J by 0 bases, with 3 bases of the junction left unmatched. The CDR3 contains 16 residues. In regard to this clonotype: Its matching antigen is unknown.

V is TRBV12-3 or TRBV12-4 and J is TRBJ2-4, with 9 positions matching TRBD2. The sample taken for sequencing was naive T cells sorted from blood. This receptor was obtained from a man between 18 and 35 years old in good health. The CDR3 reads CASSLLAGLAKNIQYF. As DNA, the CDR3 is TGTGCCAGCAGTTTGCTAGCGGGGTTAGCCAAAAACATTCAGTACTTC.